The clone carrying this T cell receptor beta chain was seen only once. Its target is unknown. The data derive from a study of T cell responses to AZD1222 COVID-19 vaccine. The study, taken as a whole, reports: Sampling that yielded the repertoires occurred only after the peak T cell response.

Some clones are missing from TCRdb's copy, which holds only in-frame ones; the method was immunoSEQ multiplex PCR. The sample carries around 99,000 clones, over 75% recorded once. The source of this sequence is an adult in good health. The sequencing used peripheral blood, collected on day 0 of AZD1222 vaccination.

CDR3 nucleotides: TGTGCCAGCAGCTTGGTAGGAGGGTTACAGGAAAAACTGTTTTTT. Translated: CASSLVGGLQEKLFF. V is TRBV5-6 and J is TRBJ1-4; D unresolved. Trimming removed 0 bases at V and 8 bases at J, with 14 bases between. CDR3 length equals 15 residues. Germline V gene sequence: CDR1 SGHDT, CDR2 YYEEEE.